The present entry profiles one TCR beta chain with its context. The sample belongs to a study of T-cell memory formation after mild COVID-19. This CDR3 is 15 amino acids long. Germline assignment: CDR1 MGHRA and CDR2 YSYEKL. The V and J ends lost 1 base and 3 bases respectively, with 13 bases between them. TCRdb independently ran MiXCR on the 5' RACE reads; one entry per CDR3 protein. The sample carries a few hundred thousand distinct CDR3 sequences, 15% to 20% recorded once. The J gene is TRBJ2-7, the V gene TRBV4-1; D possibly corresponds to TRBD2 (6 bases). The sequenced sample was PBMCs or a T cell subset sorted from them (not recorded which). This sequence originates from a young man who had mild COVID-19 (a few samples of this study predate the infection). Cell type and time point are not known. As DNA, the CDR3 is TGCGCCAGCAGCCAAGTAAGGACTACACACTACGAGCAGTACTTC. It yields the protein CASSQVRTTHYEQYF.